This T cell receptor (beta chain) was obtained from a study of graft-versus-host responses after intestinal transplantation. Study context: Transplants given to recipients were multivisceral, liver-intestinal, or isolated intestinal. Recipients across the board were started on anti-thymocyte globulin induction, then kept on tacrolimus and steroids for two to three years.

Some clones are missing from TCRdb's copy, which holds only in-frame ones; the method was immunoSEQ multiplex PCR. The data show fewer than 150,000 clones, 90% to 95% seen once. Comment on this clone: Its antigen is currently unknown.

Deletions cut 0 bases from V and 5 bases from J, with 9 bases between. This CDR3 contains 15 residues. The germline V gene has CDR1 SGHRS and CDR2 YFSETQ. V gene TRBV5-1 combines with J gene TRBJ1-6, with D unclear. The sample consisted of unstimulated CD4+ T cells sorted from spleen or lymph node cells, taken before intestinal transplant. This clonotype was obtained from a human donor who received an intestinal transplant. DNA for the CDR3: TGCGCCAGCAGCTTGGCCTTACTCAATAATTCACCCCTCCACTTT. Translation: CASSLALLNNSPLHF.